One sample yielded the 10 T cell receptor beta chains listed below, sequenced in a study of blood T cell repertoires in COVID-19. Sequencing used immunoSEQ multiplex PCR; TCRdb keeps in-frame clones, though not all of them. The repertoire includes under 200,000 clones, approximately 85% of them detected once, and around 5% sits in the top ten. What was sequenced was peripheral blood. Receptors originate from a woman older than 75 with acute or convalescent COVID-19.

The rearrangement links TRBV3-1 (or the pseudogene TRBV3-2) to TRBJ1-1, with TRBD1 as a possible D gene (6 bases). Germline CDR1 and CDR2: LGHDT and YNNKEL (reference sequence). The ends were cut back, 4 bases at V and 5 bases at J, with 17 bases in the middle. CDR3 size: 15 residues. The CDR3 bases are TGTGCCAGCAGCCTCGAAGGGGGACGTGGGACTGAAGCTTTCTTT. Encoded protein: CASSLEGGRGTEAFF.

This clone has just a few counts. The chain couples TRBV5-5 to TRBJ1-4, with D tentatively TRBD1 (6 bases). Germline values: CDR1 SGHKS, CDR2 YYEKEE (reference sequence). Trimming removed 7 bases at V and 4 bases at J, with 11 bases between. The CDR3 consists of 13 residues. CDR3: CASGGDDNEKLFF. CDR3 in DNA: TGTGCCAGCGGGGGCGATGATAATGAAAAACTGTTTTTT.

V is TRBV7-2 and J is TRBJ1-2, with unresolved D. V was shortened by 3 bases and J by 3 bases, with 14 bases between the two germline ends. This CDR3 comprises 15 residues. Looked up from germline, CDR1 is SGHTA and CDR2 is FQGNSA. The CDR3 sequence is CASSLATETYYGYTF. Here the CDR3 DNA reads TGTGCCAGCAGCTTGGCTACAGAAACCTACTATGGCTACACCTTC. The whole variable domain, filled in from reference TRBV7-2 and TRBJ1-2, reads GAGVSQSPSNKVTEKGKDVELRCDPISGHTALYWYRQSLGQGLEFLIYFQGNSAPDKSGLPSDRFSAERTGGSVSTLTIQRTQQEDSAVYLCASSLATETYYGYTFGSGTRLTVV.

The CDR3 spells CASSIVLASGEGFNEQFF. In DNA, the CDR3 is TGTGCCAGTAGTATAGTTCTGGCTAGCGGGGAAGGGTTCAATGAGCAGTTCTTC. V gene TRBV19 combines with J gene TRBJ2-1; 9 bases line up with TRBD2. This CDR3 has 18 residues. Germline trimming cut 1 base from V and 6 bases from J; bases unmatched to any gene: 13. The germline V gene encodes CDR1 LNHDA and CDR2 SQIVND (reference sequence).

The rearrangement joins TRBV7-2 to TRBJ2-7; TRBD1 aligns across 8 bases. The CDR3 has 14 residues. Looked up from germline, CDR1 is SGHTA and CDR2 is FQGNSA. V dropped 5 bases and J dropped 5; count of bases not matched to a gene: 8. The CDR3 DNA reads as TGTGCCAGCAGCAGCCAGGGGGCTGGGAACGAGCAGTACTTC. Translating gives CASSSQGAGNEQYF.

V usage is TRBV9 and J usage is TRBJ1-6; D is undetermined. The germline V gene has CDR1 SGDLS and CDR2 YYNGEE. The CDR3 consists of 15 residues. V lost 0 bases, J lost 7 bases, and 11 bases lay in between. CDR3 sequence (DNA): TGTGCCAGCAGCGTAGATATGGGGAGCAATTCACCCCTCCACTTT. Amino acid sequence: CASSVDMGSNSPLHF.

This clone was counted a few times. The chain is built from TRBV6-5 and TRBJ2-1; D is perhaps TRBD2 (5 bases). The germline CDR1 and CDR2 sequences are MNHEY and SVGAGI. V was trimmed by 7 bases and J by 4 bases, leaving 11 bases between them. This CDR3 spans 13 amino acids. The CDR3 spells CASNEGVYNEQFF. CDR3 in DNA: TGTGCCAGCAACGAGGGAGTATACAATGAGCAGTTCTTC.

J is TRBJ2-1 and V is TRBV5-4, with TRBD2 matching 11 bases. This CDR3 has 15 residues. The germline V gene encodes CDR1 SGHNT and CDR2 YYREEE (reference sequence). Germline trimming cut 4 bases from V and 9 bases from J; bases unmatched to any gene: 9. CDR3 DNA sequence: TGTGCCAGCAGCATCGACACTAGCGGGAGTAGTGAGCAGTTCTTC. Amino acid sequence: CASSIDTSGSSEQFF.

This clone was seen only once. The chain couples TRBV20-1 to TRBJ2-5; D is perhaps TRBD2 (6 bases). The CDR3 extends over 14 amino acids. V was pared by 3 bases and J by 0 bases, with 11 bases between. Germline CDR1 is DFQATT and CDR2 is SNEGSKA (reference sequence). Here the CDR3 reads CSASMVADQETQYF. CDR3 nucleotide sequence: TGCAGTGCTAGTATGGTAGCGGACCAAGAGACCCAGTACTTC.

This chain joins TRBV7-8 and TRBJ2-7; 7 nucleotides line up with TRBD1. Germline-derived CDR1 and CDR2 are SGHVS and FQNEAQ. After removal of 5 bases from V and 1 base from J, the junction contained 8 bases not matched to a gene. CDR3 size: 15 residues. Here the CDR3 reads CASSRRDSGSYEQYF. The CDR3 nucleotides read TGTGCCAGCAGCCGAAGGGACAGCGGTTCCTACGAGCAGTACTTC.